These 32 T cell receptor beta chains share one sample of origin, sequenced in a study of blood T cell repertoires in COVID-19. Clones were read by immunoSEQ multiplex PCR, and TCRdb kept only the in-frame ones, dropping some. Of about 500,000 clones listed, 85% to 90% were seen once; the top ten hold roughly 8%. Sequenced: peripheral blood. The receptor source for this set is a woman between 50 and 59 years old with COVID-19, enrolled during active disease.

This chain links TRBV2 with TRBJ1-1; TRBD1 aligns across 9 bases. The CDR3 is made up of 14 amino acids. Germline trimming cut 7 bases from V and 2 bases from J; bases unmatched to any gene: 5. Germline CDR1 is SNHLY and CDR2 is FYNNEI. Here the CDR3 DNA reads TGTGCCAGCACCCCGACAGGGGGAAACACTGAAGCTTTCTTT. Protein: CASTPTGGNTEAFF. The whole variable domain, filled in from reference TRBV2 and TRBJ1-1, reads EPEVTQTPSHQVTQMGQEVILRCVPISNHLYFYWYRQILGQKVEFLVSFYNNEISEKSEIFDDQFSVERPDGSNFTLKIRSTKLEDSAMYFCASTPTGGNTEAFFGQGTRLTVV.

V and J are TRBV6-1 and TRBJ2-1, with 10 positions matching TRBD2. From germline, CDR1 is MNHNS and CDR2 SASEGT. This CDR3 region has 15 residues. Trimming removed 2 bases from V and 8 bases from J; junction bases left unmatched: 6. Written as DNA, the CDR3 is TGTGCCAGCAGTGAACGGGGACTAGCGTTCGATGAGCAGTTCTTC. Amino acids: CASSERGLAFDEQFF.

V usage is TRBV5-1 and J usage is TRBJ2-2, with D possibly being TRBD1 (5 bases). CDR1 SGHRS and CDR2 YFSETQ come from the germline V gene. V gave up 5 bases and J gave up 0 bases, with 8 bases separating them. This CDR3 comprises 14 residues. The CDR3 spells CASSRTTNTGELFF. The CDR3 DNA sequence: TGCGCCAGCAGTCGGACAACGAACACCGGGGAGCTGTTTTTT.

The CDR3 region has the DNA TGTGCCAGCAGCCTCAGACAGGTTCTAACCTACGAGCAGTACTTC. This sequence encodes CASSLRQVLTYEQYF. The chain has TRBV28 and TRBJ2-7; D perhaps matches TRBD1 (6 bases). This CDR3 comprises 15 residues. Germline lookup yields CDR1 MDHEN and CDR2 SYDVKM. Trimming removed 6 bases at V and 2 bases at J, with 17 bases between.

The CDR3 here is CASSYGTGLAYEQYF. CDR3 in DNA: TGTGCCAGCAGTTACGGGACAGGGTTGGCCTACGAGCAGTACTTC. The gene calls are TRBV6-5 and TRBJ2-7; TRBD1 matches at 9 bases. Trimming cost V 2 bases and J 2 bases; bases outside gene matches: 4. Germline assignment: CDR1 MNHEY and CDR2 SVGAGI. CDR3 length: 15 residues.

This chain uses TRBV2 with TRBJ1-6; D is unclear. There are 14 residues in the CDR3. V was cut by 3 bases and J by 7 bases, with 10 bases left in between. Germline values: CDR1 SNHLY, CDR2 FYNNEI. CDR3 bases: TGTGCCAGCAGTGACAGGCAGCTGAATTCACCCCTCCACTTT. The encoded protein is CASSDRQLNSPLHF. The full variable domain, rest sourced from reference TRBV2 and TRBJ1-6, is EPEVTQTPSHQVTQMGQEVILRCVPISNHLYFYWYRQILGQKVEFLVSFYNNEISEKSEIFDDQFSVERPDGSNFTLKIRSTKLEDSAMYFCASSDRQLNSPLHFGNGTRLTVT.

CDR3 residues: CASSYLAASLGGELFF. The DNA of the CDR3 is TGTGCCAGCAGTTACCTAGCGGCGTCCTTAGGGGGGGAGCTGTTTTTT. This chain links TRBV6-2 or TRBV6-3 with TRBJ2-2; 7 nucleotides agree with TRBD2. Germline lookup yields CDR1 MNHEY and CDR2 SVGEGT. This CDR3 is built from 16 residues. Trimming at V came to 2 bases and at J to 8 bases, leaving 11 bases not matched to a gene.

In nucleotides, the CDR3 is TGTGCCAGCAGCCTGACAGGGGACTATGGCTACACCTTC. Its translation: CASSLTGDYGYTF. V and J are TRBV4-2 and TRBJ1-2, with TRBD1 identical over 8 bases. The CDR3 contains 13 residues. Germline V CDR1 and CDR2: LGHNA, YNFKEQ. Unmatched junction bases numbered 1, after V lost 4 bases and J lost 3 bases.

This chain joins TRBV5-6 and TRBJ1-2, with D maybe TRBD1 (5 bases). The CDR3 consists of 14 residues. With 3 bases removed from V and 4 bases from J, the gap between germline ends came to 13 bases. Germline V gene data show CDR1 as SGHDT and CDR2 as YYEEEE. The CDR3 DNA reads TGTGCCAGCAGCTGGCAGAGGGGAGGCTATGGCTACACCTTC. Residues: CASSWQRGGYGYTF.

This clone was detected only once. The DNA for the CDR3 is TGTGCCAGCAGCGTTACCGGGACAAGGGACAATGAGCAGTTCTTC. Translating gives CASSVTGTRDNEQFF. The chain employs TRBV9 and TRBJ2-1; D might be TRBD1 (6 bases). The length of the CDR3 is 15 residues. Trimming took off 2 bases at V and 5 bases at J, with 14 bases between the two ends. Germline CDR1 is SGDLS and CDR2 is YYNGEE.

V and J are TRBV19 and TRBJ1-5; D perhaps matches TRBD1 (6 bases). The V gene lost 6 bases and the J gene lost 0 bases, with 15 bases spanning the gap. CDR3 length: 16 residues. The V gene's germline CDR1 is LNHDA and CDR2 SQIVND (reference sequence). The CDR3, as DNA: TGTGCCAGTAGCCTCTGGGACACAATTAGCAATCAGCCCCAGCATTTT. Amino acids: CASSLWDTISNQPQHF.

V is TRBV19 and J is TRBJ1-5, with no clear D. V was clipped by 5 bases and J by 3 bases, with 14 bases between them. The germline V gene has CDR1 LNHDA and CDR2 SQIVND (reference sequence). The CDR3 is 15 amino acids. CDR3 sequence reads: CASSPVDLANQPQHF. In nucleotides, the CDR3 is TGTGCCAGTAGTCCCGTGGACTTGGCCAATCAGCCCCAGCATTTT. The full variable domain, in which reference TRBV19 and TRBJ1-5 provide the parts outside the CDR3, is DGGITQSPKYLFRKEGQNVTLSCEQNLNHDAMYWYRQDPGQGLRLIYYSQIVNDFQKGDIAEGYSVSREKKESFPLTVTSAQKNPTAFYLCASSPVDLANQPQHFGDGTRLSIL.

The rearrangement joins TRBV27 to TRBJ1-2; a possible D gene is TRBD1 (5 bases). The CDR3 sequence is 12 residues long. In germline, CDR1 is MNHEY, CDR2 SMNVEV (reference sequence). V lost 10 bases and J lost 4, with 13 bases in between. DNA of the CDR3: TGTGCCACCTACCAGGGCGGCTATGGCTACACCTTC. Encoded protein: CATYQGGYGYTF.

This chain joins TRBV29-1 and TRBJ2-7; 11 nucleotides agree with TRBD1. The CDR3 has 14 residues. Trimming cost V 7 bases and J 5 bases; bases outside gene matches: 10. CDR1 and CDR2 (germline): SQVTM, ANQGSEA. CDR3 sequence: CSGNTGTGGDEQYF. The DNA of the CDR3 is TGCAGCGGCAATACCGGGACAGGGGGTGACGAGCAGTACTTC.

This clone is a singleton in its sample. The chain employs TRBV11-2 and TRBJ2-3, with 9 bases aligning to TRBD2. Per germline, CDR1 SGHAT and CDR2 FQNNGV. This CDR3 comprises 18 residues. The trim removed 4 bases at V and 2 bases at J, leaving 13 bases unmatched. CDR3 region: CASSWPFERGDPTDTQYF. Here the CDR3 DNA reads TGTGCCAGCAGCTGGCCCTTTGAGCGGGGGGACCCCACAGATACGCAGTATTTT.

This sequence joins TRBV6-5 and TRBJ1-5; no reliable D call. Deletions cut 0 bases from V and 3 bases from J, with 3 bases between. CDR1 is MNHEY, CDR2 SVGAGI, per germline. The CDR3 runs 13 residues. The CDR3 loop is CASSYSANQPQHF. The CDR3 DNA is TGTGCCAGCAGTTACTCGGCCAATCAGCCCCAGCATTTT.

This chain joins TRBV5-8 and TRBJ1-1, with D perhaps matching TRBD1 (6 bases). The CDR3 is 15 residues long. V was cut by 2 bases and J by 5 bases, with 16 bases left in between. Germline-derived CDR1 and CDR2 are SGHTS and YDEGEE. As DNA, the CDR3 is TGTGCCAGCAGCTTAGGACAGTTTTCGGGGACTGAAGCTTTCTTT. This translates into CASSLGQFSGTEAFF.

The V call is TRBV15, the J call TRBJ1-2; weak D call: TRBD1 (6 bases). This CDR3 is 15 amino acids long. V lost 0 bases and J lost 5, with 13 bases in between. Germline assignment: CDR1 LNHNV and CDR2 YYDKDF (reference sequence). CDR3 in amino acids: CATSRDLGTMYGYTF. CDR3 in DNA: TGTGCCACCAGCAGAGATCTCGGGACAATGTATGGCTACACCTTC.

As for this clone: Other DNA sequences within the sample encode an identical CDR3. This chain joins TRBV5-1 and TRBJ1-2; TRBD1 agrees at 9 bases. CDR1 is SGHRS, CDR2 YFSETQ, per germline. The CDR3 is 14 residues long. The V and J ends lost 5 bases and 2 bases, in that order; junction bases with no gene match: 4. CDR3 DNA sequence: TGCGCCAGCAGTTCTGGGACAGGGAACTATGGCTACACCTTC. Protein product: CASSSGTGNYGYTF.

The chain's CDR3 is CASSPGTGSGQPQHF. The CDR3 nucleotides are TGTGCCAGCAGCCCAGGGACAGGGAGCGGGCAGCCCCAGCATTTT. The rearrangement joins TRBV9 to TRBJ1-5, with 9 positions matching TRBD1. Germline CDR1 reads SGDLS; CDR2 reads YYNGEE. The CDR3 spans 15 residues. The V and J ends lost 4 bases and 7 bases, in that order; junction bases with no gene match: 9.

The chain uses TRBV27 and TRBJ1-6; D possibly corresponds to TRBD1 (5 bases). The CDR3 extends over 16 amino acids. In germline, CDR1 is MNHEY, CDR2 SMNVEV (reference sequence). The V end was cut by 1 base, the J end by 5 bases, with 12 bases between. The DNA for the CDR3 is TGTGCCAGCAGTTTATTTTCGACAGTAAATAATTCACCCCTCCACTTT. This gives the protein CASSLFSTVNNSPLHF.

This chain joins TRBV28 and TRBJ1-3; 7 bases map to TRBD1. The CDR3 length is 15 residues. CDR1 and CDR2 from the germline V gene are MDHEN and SYDVKM. Trimming cost V 6 bases and J 2 bases; bases outside gene matches: 7. CDR3 residues: CASSPPGTAGNTIYF. CDR3 bases: TGTGCCAGCAGCCCACCCGGGACAGCTGGAAACACCATATATTTT.

The J gene is TRBJ2-3, the V gene TRBV4-1, with TRBD2 matching 12 bases. CDR1 MGHRA and CDR2 YSYEKL come from the germline V gene. The V segment lost 7 bases and the J segment 5 bases; nucleotides outside the gene matches: 10. This CDR3 is 16 amino acids long. The CDR3 sequence is CASTPVLAGGGDTQYF. CDR3 sequence (DNA): TGCGCCAGCACCCCGGTTCTAGCGGGGGGGGGAGATACGCAGTATTTT.

The J gene is TRBJ1-1, the V gene TRBV2; D gene ambiguous. V was cut by 10 bases and J by 3 bases, with 12 bases left in between. Germline V CDR1 and CDR2: SNHLY, FYNNEI. The CDR3 extends over 12 amino acids. The DNA of the CDR3 is TGTGCCACCGGGAGGCCCTACACTGAAGCTTTCTTT. Translating it yields CATGRPYTEAFF.

The genes are TRBV29-1 and TRBJ1-2; weak D call: TRBD1 (5 bases). Germline CDR1 is SQVTM and CDR2 is ANQGSEA. The CDR3 sequence is 12 residues long. V lost 4 bases, J lost 0 bases, and 6 bases lay in between. CDR3 nucleotides: TGCAGCGTTGGCAGGGCTAACTATGGCTACACCTTC. Amino acids: CSVGRANYGYTF.

This sequence joins TRBV24-1 and TRBJ1-2, with a possible D match to TRBD1 (5 bases). CDR1 is KGHDR, CDR2 SFDVKD, per germline. Trimming pared 3 bases from V and 4 bases from J, leaving 11 bases between. The CDR3 has 14 amino acids. CDR3 DNA sequence: TGTGCCACCAGTGATAAGGGGCTAGGCTATGGCTACACCTTC. It encodes CATSDKGLGYGYTF.

The rearrangement uses TRBV7-6 and TRBJ2-2, with TRBD2 matching over 8 bases. The CDR3 covers 16 residues. Per the germline V gene, CDR1 is SGHVS and CDR2 is FNYEAQ. V dropped 8 bases and J dropped 0; count of bases not matched to a gene: 8. CDR3 protein: CASGPGGGTNTGELFF. In DNA form, the CDR3 reads TGTGCCAGCGGTCCCGGGGGGGGGACGAACACCGGGGAGCTGTTTTTT.

V and J are TRBV2 and TRBJ1-2; 7 positions match TRBD1. Germline trimming cut 7 bases from V and 9 bases from J; bases unmatched to any gene: 11. Germline V lookup: CDR1 SNHLY, CDR2 FYNNEI. The CDR3 sequence is 13 residues long. This CDR3 reads CASKPDRALRYTF. The CDR3 DNA reads TGTGCCAGCAAGCCTGACAGGGCTCTACGCTACACCTTC.

This chain connects TRBV2 to TRBJ1-6, with 9 bases lining up with TRBD1. CDR3 length: 14 residues. The germline CDR1 and CDR2 sequences are SNHLY and FYNNEI. V was clipped by 6 bases and J by 9 bases; unmatched bases: 6. The CDR3 DNA reads TGTGCCAGCAGGGACCGGGACAGGGCTTCACCCCTCCACTTT. Translated: CASRDRDRASPLHF.

The chain combines TRBV3-1 (or the pseudogene TRBV3-2) with TRBJ2-7, with a tentative D call TRBD2 (6 bases). The CDR3 totals 14 residues. Germline V gene lookup returns CDR1 LGHDT and CDR2 YNNKEL (reference sequence). Trimming stripped 3 bases from V and 1 base from J, with 10 bases between. The CDR3 nucleotides are TGTGCCAGCAGCCAGCGGGACTGGTCCTACGAGCAGTACTTC. Translating gives CASSQRDWSYEQYF.

This clone was observed once. The chain joins TRBV10-2 to TRBJ2-3; 10 nucleotides agree with TRBD2. This CDR3 contains 14 residues. Per the germline V gene, CDR1 is WSHSY and CDR2 is SAAADI. After removal of 7 bases from V and 3 bases from J, the junction contained 4 bases not matched to a gene. CDR3 DNA: TGCGCCAGCAAGGGACTAGCGAAGACAGATACGCAGTATTTT. Encoded protein: CASKGLAKTDTQYF.

CDR3 nucleotides: TGTGCCAGCAGAGGGGCCATAGGGGAGACCCAGTACTTC. Translation gives CASRGAIGETQYF. V gene TRBV12-3 or TRBV12-4 combines with J gene TRBJ2-5; maybe TRBD1 (5 bases). The CDR3 runs 13 residues. V was trimmed by 6 bases and J by 5 bases, leaving 13 bases between them.